This entry lists 4 T cell receptor beta chains sequenced from one sample in a study of cytomegalovirus exposure and HLA in healthy donors. Assay: immunoSEQ multiplex PCR; the TCRdb copy retains only in-frame clones and omits some. The sample lists roughly 100,000 clones; about 95% were seen once. Sequencing was performed on PBMCs. Receptors were obtained from a woman aged 18-30 years in good health and CMV-seronegative.

This chain connects TRBV4-2 to TRBJ2-5; no clear D gene. V was trimmed by 1 base and J by 5 bases, leaving 8 bases between them. The germline V gene encodes CDR1 LGHNA and CDR2 YNFKEQ. The length of the CDR3 is 13 residues. CDR3 in DNA: TGTGCCAGCAGCCAAGGCGAAAGCGAGACCCAGTACTTC. It is translated as CASSQGESETQYF.

This clone appeared a single time. This chain links TRBV5-5 with TRBJ1-1, with 7 bases matching TRBD1. The germline V gene encodes CDR1 SGHKS and CDR2 YYEKEE (reference sequence). The CDR3 consists of 15 residues. V trimming: 4 bases; J trimming: 0 bases; junction bases outside the gene matches: 6. The DNA for the CDR3 is TGTGCCAGCAGCGGGGACAGCCACTTGAACACTGAAGCTTTCTTT. It specifies CASSGDSHLNTEAFF.

This clone came up once. This sequence joins TRBV15 and TRBJ1-2, with a tentative D call TRBD1 (6 bases). Germline assignment: CDR1 LNHNV and CDR2 YYDKDF (reference sequence). The ends were cut back, 0 bases at V and 6 bases at J, with 11 bases in the middle. There are 14 residues in the CDR3. The chain's CDR3 is CATSRESRGDGYTF. In DNA form, the CDR3 reads TGTGCCACCAGCAGAGAGTCCAGGGGTGATGGCTACACCTTC.

The chain links TRBV12-5 to TRBJ2-7; D is ambiguous. The V gene lost 3 bases and the J gene lost 4 bases, with 28 bases spanning the gap. The CDR3 runs to 19 residues. Germline CDR1 and CDR2: LGHNT and FRNRAP. CDR3 sequence (DNA): TGTGCTAGTGGTTTCTCCCTCCCCCGAGACCCAGCAGGAACTTACGAGCAGTACTTC. It codes for CASGFSLPRDPAGTYEQYF.